This T cell receptor beta chain was documented in a study of T cells after yellow fever vaccination. Study-wide points: The study re-detected most primary-vaccination clones after the booster (around 96% CD4, 88% CD8).

TCRdb passed the 5' RACE reads through MiXCR, listing each CDR3 protein once. The sample holds roughly 300,000 distinct CDR3 sequences, roughly 8% seen once. This clonotype has at least ten counts. Its antigen is undetermined. The germline CDR1 and CDR2 sequences are SQVTM and ANQGSEA. The germline V and J ends were trimmed by 5 bases and 9 bases, with 11 bases remaining between them. CDR3 length: 11 residues. The genes are TRBV29-1 and TRBJ2-1; perhaps D is TRBD1 or TRBD2 (5 bases each). Sequenced here: PBMCs, sampled about 49 days after the first yellow fever vaccination. This sequence was found in a man between 18 and 35 years old who received the YFV17D yellow fever vaccine. In DNA form, the CDR3 reads TGCAGCGTTCATCGAGGGGCTGAGCAGTTCTTC. It yields the protein CSVHRGAEQFF.